The entry that follows covers one T cell receptor beta chain sequence. As yet, its antigen is unknown. Exclusion applied to patients with autoimmune disease history or systemic immunosuppression. This specimen belongs to a study of OX40 agonist ivuxolimab in advanced cancers. Whole-study context: Patients were infused with ivuxolimab every 2 weeks at 0.01 to 10 mg/kg. Overall study results and limits: Clonal expansion by week 6 occurred in CD4+ and CD8+ blood T cells (at 0.1 to 3.0 mg/kg).

The repertoire was sequenced with immunoSEQ multiplex PCR; TCRdb's copy has only in-frame clones and lacks some. The sample carries about 40,000 clones, approximately 82% recorded once. The sample consisted of CD4+ or CD8+ T cells sorted from blood, taken in a trial of the OX40 agonist ivuxolimab. The receptor was isolated from an adult with an advanced solid tumor such as melanoma, head and neck, liver or kidney cancer.

The CDR3 protein is CASSLETQYF. As DNA, the CDR3 is TGTGCCAGCAGCTTAGAGACCCAGTACTTC. The chain is built from TRBV5-6 and TRBJ2-5; no firm D call. The CDR3 covers 10 residues. V dropped 2 bases and J dropped 4 bases, with 0 bases sitting between them. CDR1 is SGHDT, CDR2 YYEEEE, per germline.